These 12 T cell receptor beta chains came from one sample sequenced in a study of blood T cell repertoires in COVID-19. Data came from immunoSEQ multiplex PCR; TCRdb stores just in-frame clones and leaves some out. The sample has a few hundred thousand clones, around 87% seen once. Sequenced: peripheral blood. These receptors were collected from a woman in her forties or fifties with active or convalescent COVID-19.

The chain recombines TRBV5-1 with TRBJ2-7; the match to TRBD2 covers 9 bases. The J segment lost 5 bases and the V segment lost 0 bases, leaving 9 bases of the junction unmatched. CDR3 length: 16 residues. Germline lookup yields CDR1 SGHRS and CDR2 YFSETQ. The DNA of the CDR3 is TGCGCCAGCAGCTTGGTTGCGGGAGGGCCCTCGAACGAGCAGTACTTC. It codes for CASSLVAGGPSNEQYF.

The rearrangement links TRBV10-3 to TRBJ2-7; TRBD1 agrees at 8 bases. The CDR3 contains 13 residues. From germline, CDR1 is ENHRY and CDR2 SYGVKD. The junction had 3 bases not matched to a gene; V was cut back by 3 bases and J by 5 bases. CDR3 in DNA: TGTGCCATCAGTGATCAGGGGGCGCACGAGCAGTACTTC. Its protein is CAISDQGAHEQYF.

The V and J genes are TRBV6-5 and TRBJ1-2; D perhaps matches TRBD1 (5 bases). The CDR3 is 13 amino acids. The germline gives CDR1 MNHEY, CDR2 SVGAGI. Trimming took 2 bases from V and 8 from J, leaving 12 bases between them. The CDR3 reads CASSYGAMGGYTF. The CDR3 DNA is TGTGCCAGCAGTTACGGGGCAATGGGAGGCTACACCTTC.

The CDR3 region has the DNA TGTGCCAGCAGTCGGGGAGAAGATACGCAGTATTTT. This sequence encodes CASSRGEDTQYF. The gene calls are TRBV6-5 and TRBJ2-3; TRBD2 is a possible D gene (5 bases). Germline CDR1 and CDR2: MNHEY and SVGAGI. The ends were cut back, 5 bases at V and 5 bases at J, with 8 bases in the middle. This CDR3 comprises 12 residues.

Only a few counts were recorded for this clone. The J gene is TRBJ2-7, the V gene TRBV7-2; tentative D call: TRBD1 (5 bases). The CDR3 totals 14 residues. From germline, CDR1 is SGHTA and CDR2 FQGNSA. V shed 2 bases and J shed 4 bases, with 12 bases lying between them. CDR3 DNA: TGTGCCAGCAGCTTAAGGGGCCACGGGTACGAGCAGTACTTC. Protein: CASSLRGHGYEQYF.

V usage is TRBV4-3 and J usage is TRBJ2-7; a weak D match, TRBD2 (6 bases). V shed 4 bases and J shed 3 bases, with 13 bases lying between them. Per germline, CDR1 LGHNA and CDR2 YSLEER. The CDR3 consists of 14 residues. The CDR3 sequence is CASSPFLGGYEQYF. Written as DNA, the CDR3 is TGCGCCAGCAGCCCCTTTTTGGGGGGCTACGAGCAGTACTTC.

The J gene is TRBJ1-1, the V gene TRBV10-2; D is uncertain. Looked up from germline, CDR1 is WSHSY and CDR2 is SAAADI. There are 11 residues in the CDR3. V was pared by 10 bases and J by 6 bases, with 12 bases between. CDR3 in DNA: TGCGCCACCGGCGGGGTGTCTGAAGCTTTCTTT. Its translation is CATGGVSEAFF.

The chain combines TRBV15 with TRBJ1-2; 9 bases map to TRBD1. The V gene end was trimmed by 3 bases and the J gene end by 4 bases; junction bases not matched to a gene: 9. The CDR3 length is 16 residues. Looked up from germline, CDR1 is LNHNV and CDR2 is YYDKDF (reference sequence). CDR3 bases: TGTGCCACCAGCAGGGGGACAGGGAAAGAAATCTATGGCTACACCTTC. Translation: CATSRGTGKEIYGYTF. Combining the CDR3 with reference TRBV15 and TRBJ1-2 gives the whole variable domain DAMVIQNPRYQVTQFGKPVTLSCSQTLNHNVMYWYQQKSSQAPKLLFHYYDKDFNNEADTPDNFQSRRPNTSFCFLDIRSPGLGDTAMYLCATSRGTGKEIYGYTFGSGTRLTVV.

Regarding this clone: The junction shows a germline mismatch at one end, possibly a read error. The rearrangement joins TRBV5-4 to TRBJ2-1; D might be TRBD2 (6 bases). CDR3 length: 15 residues. Germline V gene sequence: CDR1 SGHNT, CDR2 YYREEE (reference sequence). CDR3 bases: TGTGCCAGCAGCTTATCGCGGGACCCCTATAATGAGCAGTTCTTC. Its translation is CASSLSRDPYNEQFF.

The rearrangement links TRBV6-4 to TRBJ1-2, with 9 bases fitting TRBD1. Germline CDR1 and CDR2: MRHNA and SNTAGT. J gave up 4 bases and V 0 bases, and 24 bases lay outside the gene matches. This CDR3 is 22 amino acids long. CDR3 nucleotides: TGTGCCAGCAGTGACTCGAACCGACTCCCGTCCCGGGACAGGGCTCAGAGCTATGGCTACACCTTC. Protein sequence: CASSDSNRLPSRDRAQSYGYTF.

The chain combines TRBV2 with TRBJ1-2; no reliable D call. Germline V gene data show CDR1 as SNHLY and CDR2 as FYNNEI. V lost 3 bases and J 2 bases, leaving 7 bases between the germline ends. This CDR3 contains 13 residues. For the CDR3, the DNA is TGTGCCAGCAGTGAGCGATTGAACTATGGCTACACCTTC. Its protein product is CASSERLNYGYTF.

V and J are TRBV6-2 or TRBV6-3 and TRBJ2-1; 9 bases match TRBD2. Germline loops: CDR1 MNHEY, CDR2 SVGEGT. V was pared by 3 bases and J by 16 bases, with 7 bases of the junction left unmatched. CDR3 size: 12 residues. The CDR3 sequence is CASSYYAGGLFF. Written as DNA, the CDR3 is TGTGCCAGCAGTTATTACGCGGGGGGGCTCTTCTTC.